Listed below are T cell receptor beta chains from one sample, sequenced in a study of blood T cell repertoires in COVID-19. Measured with immunoSEQ multiplex PCR; TCRdb has only the in-frame clones, and not every one. Of fewer than 100,000 clones in the sample, roughly 77% were seen once. The sequenced sample was peripheral blood. The receptors stem from a human donor in a cohort sampled during active COVID-19. The conserved cysteine and the conserved F or W are not part of the CDR3 here. The order of the fields is D gene, V gene, J gene, CDR3 protein. A D gene is named only where the DNA matches it firmly.

D gene: TRBD1
V gene: TRBV18
J gene: TRBJ1-6
CDR3 protein: ASSPTGLDSPLH

D gene: -
V gene: TRBV19
J gene: TRBJ2-1
CDR3 protein: ASSPMGSSYNEQF

D gene: TRBD1
V gene: TRBV20-1
J gene: TRBJ1-2
CDR3 protein: SASLPDRGEYGYT

D gene: TRBD1
V gene: TRBV7-9
J gene: TRBJ2-1
CDR3 protein: ASSATGGDEQF

D gene: TRBD2
V gene: TRBV29-1
J gene: TRBJ2-1
CDR3 protein: SGRTSGLNEQF

D gene: TRBD1
V gene: TRBV30
J gene: TRBJ1-5
CDR3 protein: AWAPGQGKIRSNQPQH

D gene: -
V gene: TRBV20-1
J gene: TRBJ1-2
CDR3 protein: SAETEYGYT

D gene: TRBD1
V gene: TRBV7-2
J gene: TRBJ2-7
CDR3 protein: ASSLRQGDTTYEQY

D gene: -
V gene: TRBV4-2
J gene: TRBJ1-2
CDR3 protein: ASSKGEFGYGYT

D gene: -
V gene: TRBV7-8
J gene: TRBJ2-2
CDR3 protein: ASSLLGQRNTGELF

D gene: -
V gene: TRBV18
J gene: TRBJ2-7
CDR3 protein: ASSLGQDYEQY

D gene: -
V gene: TRBV27
J gene: TRBJ1-6
CDR3 protein: ASSFGQSNSPLH

D gene: -
V gene: TRBV18
J gene: TRBJ1-1
CDR3 protein: ASSPPQGGENTEAF

D gene: TRBD1
V gene: TRBV20-1
J gene: TRBJ2-1
CDR3 protein: SASVGGYEQF

D gene: TRBD1
V gene: TRBV5-1
J gene: TRBJ2-2
CDR3 protein: ASSLAGGTGELF

D gene: TRBD2
V gene: TRBV10-3
J gene: TRBJ2-3
CDR3 protein: AIRGTSGRPTDTQY

D gene: TRBD1
V gene: TRBV5-4
J gene: TRBJ2-3
CDR3 protein: ASSSQGATDTQY

D gene: -
V gene: TRBV5-1
J gene: TRBJ1-2
CDR3 protein: ASSSRQANYGYT

D gene: TRBD2
V gene: TRBV5-1
J gene: TRBJ2-3
CDR3 protein: ASSPTIAGGDDTQY

D gene: -
V gene: TRBV9
J gene: TRBJ2-3
CDR3 protein: ASSVAPGVSDTQY

D gene: -
V gene: TRBV3-1/TRBV3-2
J gene: TRBJ1-2
CDR3 protein: ASTSQGGAGYT

D gene: TRBD2
V gene: TRBV9
J gene: TRBJ2-5
CDR3 protein: ASSVGGLAGEETQY

D gene: -
V gene: TRBV5-6
J gene: TRBJ2-2
CDR3 protein: ASSHGNTGELF

D gene: -
V gene: TRBV30
J gene: TRBJ1-1
CDR3 protein: ALGHRNTEAF

D gene: -
V gene: TRBV6-4
J gene: TRBJ1-2
CDR3 protein: ASSHNRDTQDAT

D gene: TRBD1
V gene: TRBV19
J gene: TRBJ2-1
CDR3 protein: ASSRDREHEQF

D gene: TRBD2
V gene: TRBV10-3
J gene: TRBJ2-1
CDR3 protein: AIRRGLAKGNEQF

D gene: TRBD1
V gene: TRBV5-1
J gene: TRBJ2-7
CDR3 protein: ASSTGQGAPSGIYEQY

D gene: -
V gene: TRBV19
J gene: TRBJ1-4
CDR3 protein: ASSIEAVGIEKLF

D gene: TRBD1
V gene: TRBV3-1/TRBV3-2
J gene: TRBJ1-1
CDR3 protein: ASSQAGTGSFWTEAF

D gene: -
V gene: TRBV6-5
J gene: TRBJ2-3
CDR3 protein: ASRRSWVTDTQY

D gene: TRBD1
V gene: TRBV29-1
J gene: TRBJ2-3
CDR3 protein: SVRGLSTDTQY

D gene: TRBD1
V gene: TRBV7-9
J gene: TRBJ2-1
CDR3 protein: ARSQGADEQF

D gene: -
V gene: TRBV27
J gene: TRBJ2-3
CDR3 protein: ALGRGADTQY

D gene: TRBD1
V gene: TRBV7-2
J gene: TRBJ2-3
CDR3 protein: ASSDRGGVTDTQY